This entry is about one T cell receptor (beta chain). The antigen is not known. This sample was included in a study of cytomegalovirus exposure and HLA in healthy donors. Overall study context: T cells numbering approximately 170 million yielded roughly 120 million unique TCR beta sequences in an earlier analysis.

Primers: 60 Vbeta forward and 13 Jbeta reverse. Original data processing: The authors later counted 70 million to 85 million unique TCR beta chains, roughly 10 million of them shared. Sequencing was performed with immunoSEQ multiplex PCR; in TCRdb, only in-frame clones are kept and a portion is missing. That table furnishes V, J and clone size, whereas the DNA furnished D and trimming. Among fewer than 200,000 clones listed, 75% to 85% were seen once. Study-wide findings and caveats: Across donors, sequencing depth was assumed by presence/absence analyses to be roughly uniform.

The CDR3 is 17 residues long. Germline V gene sequence: CDR1 MGHRA, CDR2 YSYEKL. V was clipped by 0 bases and J by 5 bases; unmatched bases: 5. The receptor was isolated from a female donor in good health and CMV-seronegative. The rearrangement links TRBV4-1 to TRBJ2-1; 12 bases line up with TRBD1. The sample comprised PBMCs. The CDR3 DNA sequence: TGCGCCAGCAGCCAAGAAGGGACAGGGGGCGTCGACAATGAGCAGTTCTTC. This encodes CASSQEGTGGVDNEQFF.